This TCR beta chain was observed in a study of T cell repertoires in cytomegalovirus infection. Study-wide context: CMV infection together with matching HLA type was indicated by public TCR beta signatures. Study conclusions and caveats: Summed frequency of shared TCR beta families picked out CMV carriers who also had the relevant HLA. HLA-C-restricted CMV-specific TCR beta clonotypes prevailed in the ex vivo response.

The CDR3 is 18 residues long. The trim removed 7 bases at V and 2 bases at J, leaving 13 bases unmatched. CDR1 SGHTS and CDR2 YDEGEE come from the germline V gene. TCRdb reprocessed the reads with MiXCR, giving one entry per CDR3 protein. The sample records around 740,000 distinct CDR3 sequences, about 40% being singletons. As to this clonotype: Its target is not known.

Sequencing was done on a sample of PBMCs. The V and J genes are TRBV5-8 and TRBJ2-3, with 13 bases identical to TRBD2. This sequence was found in a human donor in good health (CMV status not recorded). Some clones in this sample may be carry-over from other donors' samples. The CDR3 loop reads CASPRGLAGVSYTDTQYF. The CDR3 coding sequence is TGTGCCAGCCCCCGAGGACTAGCGGGAGTTTCCTACACAGATACGCAGTATTTT. The full variable domain, in which reference TRBV5-8 and TRBJ2-3 provide the parts outside the CDR3, is EAGVTQSPTHLIKTRGQQATLRCSPISGHTSVYWYQQALGLGLQFLLWYDEGEERNRGNFPPRFSGRQFPNYSSELNVNALELEDSALYLCASPRGLAGVSYTDTQYFGPGTRLTVL.